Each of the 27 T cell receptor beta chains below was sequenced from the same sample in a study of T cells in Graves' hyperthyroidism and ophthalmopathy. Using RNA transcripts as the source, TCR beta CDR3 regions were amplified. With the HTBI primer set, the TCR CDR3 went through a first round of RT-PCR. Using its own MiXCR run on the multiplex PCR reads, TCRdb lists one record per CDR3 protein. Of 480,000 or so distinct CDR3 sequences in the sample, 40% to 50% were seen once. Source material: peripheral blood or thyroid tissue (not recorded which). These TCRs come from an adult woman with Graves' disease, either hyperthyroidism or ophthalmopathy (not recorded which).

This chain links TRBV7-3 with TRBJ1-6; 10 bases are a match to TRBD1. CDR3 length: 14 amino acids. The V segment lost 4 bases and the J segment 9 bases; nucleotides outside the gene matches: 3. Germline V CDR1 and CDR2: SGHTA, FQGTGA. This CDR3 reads CASSSWDRGSPLHF. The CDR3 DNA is TGTGCCAGCAGCTCCTGGGACAGGGGTTCACCCCTCCACTTT.

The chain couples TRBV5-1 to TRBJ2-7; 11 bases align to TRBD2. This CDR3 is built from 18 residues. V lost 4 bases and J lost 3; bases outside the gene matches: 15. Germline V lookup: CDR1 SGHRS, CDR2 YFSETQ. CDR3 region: CASSDASGRPGPYYEQYF. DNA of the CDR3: TGCGCCAGCAGCGATGCTAGCGGGAGGCCAGGACCTTACTACGAGCAGTACTTC.

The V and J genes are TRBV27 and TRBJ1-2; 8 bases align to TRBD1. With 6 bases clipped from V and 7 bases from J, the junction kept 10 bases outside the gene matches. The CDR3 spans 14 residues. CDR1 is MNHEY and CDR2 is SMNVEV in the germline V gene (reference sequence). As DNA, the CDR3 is TGTGCCAGCAGACCTCTGGACAGGGCGGTTGGCTACACCTTC. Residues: CASRPLDRAVGYTF.

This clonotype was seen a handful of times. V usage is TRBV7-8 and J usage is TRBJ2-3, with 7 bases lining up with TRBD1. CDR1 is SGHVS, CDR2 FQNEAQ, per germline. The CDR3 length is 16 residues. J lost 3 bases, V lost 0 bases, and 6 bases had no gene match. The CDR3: CASSLARQGRTDTQYF. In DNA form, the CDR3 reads TGTGCCAGCAGCTTAGCGCGACAGGGAAGGACAGATACGCAGTATTTT.

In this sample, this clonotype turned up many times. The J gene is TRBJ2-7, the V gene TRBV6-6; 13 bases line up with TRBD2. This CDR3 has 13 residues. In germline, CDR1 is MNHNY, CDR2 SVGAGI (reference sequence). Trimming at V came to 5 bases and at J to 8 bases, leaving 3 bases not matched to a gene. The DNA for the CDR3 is TGTGCCAGCAGTGGGGGACTAGCGGGACAGCAGTACTTC. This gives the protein CASSGGLAGQQYF.

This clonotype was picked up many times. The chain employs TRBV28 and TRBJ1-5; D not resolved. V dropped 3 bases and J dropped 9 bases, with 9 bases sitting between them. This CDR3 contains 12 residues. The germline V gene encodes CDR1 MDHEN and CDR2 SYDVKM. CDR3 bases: TGTGCCAGCAGTTTGGTGATTTCGCCCCAGCATTTT. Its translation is CASSLVISPQHF.

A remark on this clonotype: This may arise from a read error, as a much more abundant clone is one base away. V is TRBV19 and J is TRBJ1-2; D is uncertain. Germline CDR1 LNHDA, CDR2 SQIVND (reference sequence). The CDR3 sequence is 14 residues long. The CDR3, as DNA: TGTGCCGGTAGTATCCTTTTTTCTAACTATGGCTACACCTTC. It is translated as CAGSILFSNYGYTF.

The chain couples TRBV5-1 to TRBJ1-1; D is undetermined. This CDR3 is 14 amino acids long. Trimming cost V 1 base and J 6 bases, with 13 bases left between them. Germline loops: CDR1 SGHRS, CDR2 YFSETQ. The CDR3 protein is CASSLFLGQAEAFF. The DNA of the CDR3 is TGCGCCAGCAGCTTGTTTTTAGGGCAGGCTGAAGCTTTCTTT.

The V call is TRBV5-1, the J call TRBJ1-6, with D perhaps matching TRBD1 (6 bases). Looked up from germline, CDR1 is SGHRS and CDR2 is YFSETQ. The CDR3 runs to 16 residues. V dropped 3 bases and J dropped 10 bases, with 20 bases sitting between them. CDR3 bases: TGCGCCAGCAGCTCGGGCCCCTCAGGGGACGGATCACCCCTCCACTTT. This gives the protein CASSSGPSGDGSPLHF.

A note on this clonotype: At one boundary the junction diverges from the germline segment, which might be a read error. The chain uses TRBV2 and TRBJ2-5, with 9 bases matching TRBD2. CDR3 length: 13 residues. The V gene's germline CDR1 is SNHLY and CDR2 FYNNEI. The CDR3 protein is CASSELAGETQYF. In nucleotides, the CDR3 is TGTGCCAGCAGTGAATTAGCGGGGGAGACCCAGTACTTT.

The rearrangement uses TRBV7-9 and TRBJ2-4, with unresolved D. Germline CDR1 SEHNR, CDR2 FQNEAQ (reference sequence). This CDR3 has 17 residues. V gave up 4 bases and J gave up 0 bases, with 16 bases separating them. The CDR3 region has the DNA TGTGCCAGCAGCTCCCTAAGGTCGCAGGTAGCCAAAAACATTCAGTACTTC. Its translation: CASSSLRSQVAKNIQYF.

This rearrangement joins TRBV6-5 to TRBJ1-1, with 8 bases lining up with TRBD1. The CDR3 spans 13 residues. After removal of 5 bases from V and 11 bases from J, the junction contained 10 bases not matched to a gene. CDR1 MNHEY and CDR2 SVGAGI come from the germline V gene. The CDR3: CASSPGGGFWAFF. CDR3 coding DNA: TGTGCCAGCAGTCCAGGGGGCGGGTTTTGGGCTTTCTTT.

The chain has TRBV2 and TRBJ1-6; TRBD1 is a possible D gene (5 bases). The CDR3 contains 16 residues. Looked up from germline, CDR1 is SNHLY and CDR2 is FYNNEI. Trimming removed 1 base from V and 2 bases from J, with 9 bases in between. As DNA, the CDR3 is TGTGCCAGCAGTGAAGAACCGACAGCCTATAATTCACCCCTCCACTTT. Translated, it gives CASSEEPTAYNSPLHF. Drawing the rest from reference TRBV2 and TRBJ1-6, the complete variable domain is EPEVTQTPSHQVTQMGQEVILRCVPISNHLYFYWYRQILGQKVEFLVSFYNNEISEKSEIFDDQFSVERPDGSNFTLKIRSTKLEDSAMYFCASSEEPTAYNSPLHFGNGTRLTVT.

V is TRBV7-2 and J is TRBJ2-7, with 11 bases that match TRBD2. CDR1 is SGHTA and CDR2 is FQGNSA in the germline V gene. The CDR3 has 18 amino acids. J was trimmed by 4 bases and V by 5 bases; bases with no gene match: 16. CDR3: CASSPIPDLAGGLYEQYF. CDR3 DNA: TGTGCCAGCAGCCCTATTCCCGACCTAGCGGGAGGTCTATACGAGCAGTACTTC. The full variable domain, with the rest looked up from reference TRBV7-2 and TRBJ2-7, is GAGVSQSPSNKVTEKGKDVELRCDPISGHTALYWYRQSLGQGLEFLIYFQGNSAPDKSGLPSDRFSAERTGGSVSTLTIQRTQQEDSAVYLCASSPIPDLAGGLYEQYFGPGTRLTVT.

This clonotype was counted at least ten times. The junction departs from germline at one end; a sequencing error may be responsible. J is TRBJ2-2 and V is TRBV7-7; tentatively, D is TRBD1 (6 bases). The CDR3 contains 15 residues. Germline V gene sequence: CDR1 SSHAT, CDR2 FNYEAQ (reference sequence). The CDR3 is CASSQGAGATGELFF. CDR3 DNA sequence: TGTGCTAGCAGCCAAGGGGCAGGGGCCACCGGGGAGCTGTTTTTT.

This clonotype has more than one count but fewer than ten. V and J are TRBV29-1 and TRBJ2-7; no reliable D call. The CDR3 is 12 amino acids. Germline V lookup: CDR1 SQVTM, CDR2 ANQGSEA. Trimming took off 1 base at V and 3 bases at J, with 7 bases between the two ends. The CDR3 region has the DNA TGCAGCGTTGAAGCCCACAACTACGAGCAGTACTTC. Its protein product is CSVEAHNYEQYF.

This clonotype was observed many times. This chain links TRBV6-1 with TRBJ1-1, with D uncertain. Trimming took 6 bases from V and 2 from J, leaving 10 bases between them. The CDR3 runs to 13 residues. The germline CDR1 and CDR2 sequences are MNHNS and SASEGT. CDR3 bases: TGTGCCAGCAGGGAACACCGAAACACTGAAGCTTTCTTT. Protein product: CASREHRNTEAFF.

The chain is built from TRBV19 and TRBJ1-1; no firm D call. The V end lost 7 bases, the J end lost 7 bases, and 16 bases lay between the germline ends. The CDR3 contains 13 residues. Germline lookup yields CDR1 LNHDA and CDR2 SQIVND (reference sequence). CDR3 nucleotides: TGTGCCAGTATTTGGGTTAGGACGGGTGAAGCTTTCTTT. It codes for CASIWVRTGEAFF.

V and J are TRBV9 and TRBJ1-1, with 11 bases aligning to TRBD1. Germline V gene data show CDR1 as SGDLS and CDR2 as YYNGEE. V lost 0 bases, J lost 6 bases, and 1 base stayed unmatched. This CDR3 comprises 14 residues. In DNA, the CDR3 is TGTGCCAGCAGCGTAGGGGGACAGGGGGCTGAAGCTTTCTTT. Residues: CASSVGGQGAEAFF.

The CDR3 nucleotides are TGTGCCAGCATCAGACAGGCTAAGGCTTTCTTT. As protein: CASIRQAKAFF. The chain is built from TRBV5-6 and TRBJ1-1, with D perhaps matching TRBD1 (6 bases). The ends were cut back, 6 bases at V and 11 bases at J, with 14 bases in the middle. The germline V gene encodes CDR1 SGHDT and CDR2 YYEEEE. The CDR3 loop spans 11 amino acids. Full variable domain (missing parts from reference TRBV5-6 and TRBJ1-1): DAGVTQSPTHLIKTRGQQVTLRCSPKSGHDTVSWYQQALGQGPQFIFQYYEEEERQRGNFPDRFSGHQFPNYSSELNVNALLLGDSALYLCASIRQAKAFFGQGTRLTVV.

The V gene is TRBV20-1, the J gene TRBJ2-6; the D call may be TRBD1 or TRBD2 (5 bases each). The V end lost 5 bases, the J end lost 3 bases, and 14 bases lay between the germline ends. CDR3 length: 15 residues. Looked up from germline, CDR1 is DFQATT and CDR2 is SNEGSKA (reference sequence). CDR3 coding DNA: TGCAGTGCTTATACCCGGGACGGTGGGGCCAACGTCCTGACTTTC. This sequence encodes CSAYTRDGGANVLTF.

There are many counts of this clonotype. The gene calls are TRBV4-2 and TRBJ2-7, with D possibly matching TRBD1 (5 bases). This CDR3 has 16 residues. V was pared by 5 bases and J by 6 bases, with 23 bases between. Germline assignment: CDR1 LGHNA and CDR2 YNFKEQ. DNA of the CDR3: TGTGCCAGCAGCTCAAGAGGCAGGGTAGGATCGAGCGAGCAGTACTTC. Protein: CASSSRGRVGSSEQYF.

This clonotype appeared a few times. CDR3 nucleotides: TGTGCCAGCAGCAGAACAGGGGCGAATTCACCCCTCCACTTT. As protein: CASSRTGANSPLHF. The rearrangement links TRBV12-3 or TRBV12-4 to TRBJ1-6, with 7 bases aligning to TRBD1. The trim removed 6 bases at V and 7 bases at J, leaving 6 bases unmatched. CDR3 length equals 14 residues.

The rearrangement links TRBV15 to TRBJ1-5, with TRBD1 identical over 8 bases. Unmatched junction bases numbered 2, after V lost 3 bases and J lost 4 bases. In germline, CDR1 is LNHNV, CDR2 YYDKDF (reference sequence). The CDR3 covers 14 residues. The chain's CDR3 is CATSRDRENQPQHF. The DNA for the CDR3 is TGTGCCACCAGCAGGGACAGGGAGAATCAGCCCCAGCATTTT.

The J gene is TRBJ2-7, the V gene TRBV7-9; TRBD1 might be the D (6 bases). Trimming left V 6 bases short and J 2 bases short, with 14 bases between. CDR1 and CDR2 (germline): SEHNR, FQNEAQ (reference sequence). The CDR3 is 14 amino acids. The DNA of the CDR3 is TGTGCCAGCAGGGACCGGGACACCCCCTACGAGCAGTACTTC. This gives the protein CASRDRDTPYEQYF.

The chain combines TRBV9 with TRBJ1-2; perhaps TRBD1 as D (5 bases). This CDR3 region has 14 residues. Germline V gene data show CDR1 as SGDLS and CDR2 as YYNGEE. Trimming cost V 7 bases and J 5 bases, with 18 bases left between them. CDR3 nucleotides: TGTGCCAGCTCACCACCAGGGAGGTCGTATGGCTACACCTTC. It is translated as CASSPPGRSYGYTF.

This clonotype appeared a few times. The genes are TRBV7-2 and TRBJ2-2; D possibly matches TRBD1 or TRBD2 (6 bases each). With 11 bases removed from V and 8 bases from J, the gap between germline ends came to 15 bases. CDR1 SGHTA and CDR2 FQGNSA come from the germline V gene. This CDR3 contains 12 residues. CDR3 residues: CACREGGGELFF. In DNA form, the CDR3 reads TGTGCCTGCCGTGAGGGGGGAGGGGAGCTGTTTTTT. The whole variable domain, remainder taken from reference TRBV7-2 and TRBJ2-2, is GAGVSQSPSNKVTEKGKDVELRCDPISGHTALYWYRQSLGQGLEFLIYFQGNSAPDKSGLPSDRFSAERTGGSVSTLTIQRTQQEDSAVYLCACREGGGELFFGEGSRLTVL.